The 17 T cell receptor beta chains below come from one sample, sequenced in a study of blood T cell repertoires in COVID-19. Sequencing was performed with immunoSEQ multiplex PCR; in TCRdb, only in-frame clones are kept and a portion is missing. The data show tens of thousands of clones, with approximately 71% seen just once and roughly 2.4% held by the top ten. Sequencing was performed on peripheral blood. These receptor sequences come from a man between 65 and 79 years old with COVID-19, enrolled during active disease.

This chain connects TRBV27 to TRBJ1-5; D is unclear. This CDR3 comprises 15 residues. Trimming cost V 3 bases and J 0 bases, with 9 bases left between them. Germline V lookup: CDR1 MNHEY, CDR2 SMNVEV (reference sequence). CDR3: CASSFEANSNQPQHF. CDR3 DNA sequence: TGTGCCAGCAGTTTTGAGGCTAATAGCAATCAGCCCCAGCATTTT.

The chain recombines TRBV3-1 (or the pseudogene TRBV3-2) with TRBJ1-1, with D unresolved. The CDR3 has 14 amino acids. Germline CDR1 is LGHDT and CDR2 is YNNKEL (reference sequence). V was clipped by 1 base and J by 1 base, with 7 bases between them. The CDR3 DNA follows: TGTGCCAGCAGCCAAGGGGCGCGGAACACTGAAGCTTTCTTT. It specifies CASSQGARNTEAFF.

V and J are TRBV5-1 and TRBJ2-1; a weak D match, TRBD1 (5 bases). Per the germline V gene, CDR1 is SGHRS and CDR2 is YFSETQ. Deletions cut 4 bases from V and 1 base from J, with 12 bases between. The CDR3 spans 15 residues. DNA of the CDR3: TGCGCCAGCAGCCCCGGACATGAGTCCTACAATGAGCAGTTCTTC. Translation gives CASSPGHESYNEQFF.

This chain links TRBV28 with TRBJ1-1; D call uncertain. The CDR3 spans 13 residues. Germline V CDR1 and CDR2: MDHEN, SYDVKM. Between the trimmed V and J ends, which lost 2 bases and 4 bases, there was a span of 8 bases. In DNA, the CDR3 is TGTGCCAGCAGTTTAGGCGGGCGCACTGAAGCTTTCTTT. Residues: CASSLGGRTEAFF.

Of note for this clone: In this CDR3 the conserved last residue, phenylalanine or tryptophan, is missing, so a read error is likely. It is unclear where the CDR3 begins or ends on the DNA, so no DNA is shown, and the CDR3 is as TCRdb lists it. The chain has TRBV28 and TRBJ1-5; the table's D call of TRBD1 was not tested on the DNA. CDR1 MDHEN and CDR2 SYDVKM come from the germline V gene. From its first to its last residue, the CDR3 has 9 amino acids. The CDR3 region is CASSFKGGG.

In DNA form, the CDR3 reads TGTGCCAGTAGTATGGGACAGGGTTACAATCAGCCCCAGCATTTT. Encoded protein: CASSMGQGYNQPQHF. The rearrangement joins TRBV19 to TRBJ1-5; TRBD1 matches at 9 bases. Germline CDR1 and CDR2: LNHDA and SQIVND (reference sequence). The CDR3 loop spans 15 amino acids. Trimming at V came to 3 bases and at J to 3 bases, leaving 3 bases not matched to a gene.

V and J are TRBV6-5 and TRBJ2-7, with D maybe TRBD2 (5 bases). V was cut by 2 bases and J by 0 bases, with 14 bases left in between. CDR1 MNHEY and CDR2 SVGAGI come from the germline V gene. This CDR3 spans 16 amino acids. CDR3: CASSYGPRDPSYEQYF. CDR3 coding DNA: TGTGCCAGCAGTTACGGCCCCCGGGATCCCTCCTACGAGCAGTACTTC.

CDR3 sequence reads: CSASGGGSTDTQYF. CDR3 DNA sequence: TGCAGTGCTAGTGGTGGCGGGAGCACAGATACGCAGTATTTT. V gene TRBV20-1 combines with J gene TRBJ2-3, with TRBD2 as a possible D gene (5 bases). The CDR3 is 14 amino acids. Trimming pared 3 bases from V and 0 bases from J, leaving 10 bases between. Germline V lookup: CDR1 DFQATT, CDR2 SNEGSKA (reference sequence).

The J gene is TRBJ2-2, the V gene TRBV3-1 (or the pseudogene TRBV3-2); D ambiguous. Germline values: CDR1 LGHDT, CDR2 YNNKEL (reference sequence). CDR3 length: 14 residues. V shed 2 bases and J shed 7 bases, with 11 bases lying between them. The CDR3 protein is CASSQSYGGGELFF. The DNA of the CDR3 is TGTGCCAGCAGCCAATCCTATGGTGGCGGGGAGCTGTTTTTT.

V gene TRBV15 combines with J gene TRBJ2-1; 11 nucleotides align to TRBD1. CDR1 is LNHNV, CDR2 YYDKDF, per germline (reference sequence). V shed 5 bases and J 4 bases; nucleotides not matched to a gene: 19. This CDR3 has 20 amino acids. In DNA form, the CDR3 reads TGTGCCACCAGCGGACAGGGGGCATTGATACGAACTACCCTATACAATGAGCAGTTCTTC. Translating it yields CATSGQGALIRTTLYNEQFF.

The DNA of the CDR3 is TGTGCCAGTAGTCCCGCGAGGCCCCGACGGACTGAAGCTTTCTTT. Translation gives CASSPARPRRTEAFF. The chain combines TRBV19 with TRBJ1-1, with D unresolved. This CDR3 spans 15 amino acids. The V end was cut by 5 bases, the J end by 5 bases, with 18 bases between. Per germline, CDR1 LNHDA and CDR2 SQIVND (reference sequence).

The CDR3 bases are TGTGCCAGCAGTTCGAACAGGGGAGATGAAAAACTGTTTTTT. Translated: CASSSNRGDEKLFF. The chain uses TRBV2 and TRBJ1-4; 7 bases align to TRBD1. The CDR3 spans 14 residues. Germline CDR1 and CDR2: SNHLY and FYNNEI. Germline trimming cut 5 bases from V and 6 bases from J; bases unmatched to any gene: 6.

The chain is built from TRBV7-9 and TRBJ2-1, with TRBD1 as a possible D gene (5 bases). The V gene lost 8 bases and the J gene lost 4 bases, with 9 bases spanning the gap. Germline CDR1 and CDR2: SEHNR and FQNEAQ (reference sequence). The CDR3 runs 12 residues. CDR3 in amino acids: CASLQDYNEQFF. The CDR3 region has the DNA TGTGCCAGCTTACAGGATTACAATGAGCAGTTCTTC.

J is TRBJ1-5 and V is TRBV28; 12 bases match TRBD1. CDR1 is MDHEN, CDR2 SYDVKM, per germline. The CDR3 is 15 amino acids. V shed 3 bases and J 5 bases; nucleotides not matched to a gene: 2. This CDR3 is CASSFGTGGYQPQHF. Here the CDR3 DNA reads TGTGCCAGCAGTTTTGGGACAGGGGGCTATCAGCCCCAGCATTTT.

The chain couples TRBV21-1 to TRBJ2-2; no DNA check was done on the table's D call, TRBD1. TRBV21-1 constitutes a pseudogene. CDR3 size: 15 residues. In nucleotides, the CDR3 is TGTGCCAGCAGCAAAGGTCAGGGTGACACCGGGGAGCTGTTTTTT. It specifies CASSKGQGDTGELFF.

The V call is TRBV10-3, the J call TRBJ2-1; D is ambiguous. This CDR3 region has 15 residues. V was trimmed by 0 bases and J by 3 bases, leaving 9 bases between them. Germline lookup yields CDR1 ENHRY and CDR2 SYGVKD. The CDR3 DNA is TGTGCCATCAGTGAGTCAGCGTCGATCTACAATGAGCAGTTCTTC. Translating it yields CAISESASIYNEQFF.

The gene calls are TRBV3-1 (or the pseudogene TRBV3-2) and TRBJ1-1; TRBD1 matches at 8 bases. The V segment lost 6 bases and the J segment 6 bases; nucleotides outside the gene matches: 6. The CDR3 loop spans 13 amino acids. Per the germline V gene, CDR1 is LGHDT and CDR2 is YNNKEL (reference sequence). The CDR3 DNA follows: TGTGCCAGCAGGACAGAGGACAGGGCTGAAGCTTTCTTT. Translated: CASRTEDRAEAFF.